The 10 T cell receptor beta chains below come from one sample, sequenced in a study of blood T cells in healthy people across ages. A sample-barcoded 5' primer and a J-beta primer mix were used in a second PCR of roughly 7 to 12 cycles. TCRdb passed the 5' RACE reads through MiXCR, listing each CDR3 protein once. This sample carries about 540,000 distinct CDR3 sequences, around 24% of them seen once, and the ten largest clones take just over 8.5%. The same sample was also used in a study of T cells of mothers and their children.

What was sequenced was blood. These receptors came from a boy aged 5-17 years in good health.

The chain uses TRBV20-1 and TRBJ1-5; 9 bases map to TRBD1. The J segment lost 7 bases and the V segment lost 1 base, leaving 5 bases of the junction unmatched. Germline assignment: CDR1 DFQATT and CDR2 SNEGSKA (reference sequence). The CDR3 contains 14 residues. This CDR3 reads CSARVNRGQQPQHF. CDR3 coding DNA: TGCAGTGCTAGAGTAAACAGGGGGCAACAGCCCCAGCATTTT.

This clonotype occurred a few times. One junction end does not reproduce the germline sequence, and a read error may be involved. V and J are TRBV3-1 and TRBJ2-2; TRBD2 aligns across 8 bases. Germline CDR1 LGHDT, CDR2 YNNKEL (reference sequence). CDR3 length: 19 amino acids. CDR3 residues: CASNQVFAGGRANTGELFF. CDR3 nucleotides: TGTGCCAGCAACCAAGTGTTCGCGGGGGGCAGAGCGAACACCGGGGAGCTGTTTTTT.

This rearrangement joins TRBV7-3 to TRBJ2-5; maybe TRBD2 (6 bases). The J call is in doubt because the DNA end fits TRBJ2-1 better. The germline V gene encodes CDR1 SGHTA and CDR2 FQGTGA. CDR3 size: 14 residues. The CDR3 DNA sequence: TGTGCCAGCAGCTTGTGGGGGGCCTACAATGAGCAGTTCTTC. It specifies CASSLWGAYNEQFF.

This clonotype was seen ten or more times. This sequence joins TRBV3-1 and TRBJ2-7; D is uncertain. The germline V gene encodes CDR1 LGHDT and CDR2 YNNKEL (reference sequence). Trimming cost V 1 base and J 2 bases, with 12 bases left between them. The CDR3 extends over 15 amino acids. The CDR3 protein is CASSQGEVTPYEQYF. The CDR3 region has the DNA TGTGCCAGCAGCCAAGGAGAGGTAACCCCCTACGAGCAGTACTTC.

V gene TRBV19 combines with J gene TRBJ2-7; 8 bases match TRBD1. Germline CDR1 and CDR2: LNHDA and SQIVND (reference sequence). CDR3 length: 15 amino acids. Trimming at V came to 6 bases and at J to 0 bases, leaving 7 bases not matched to a gene. Here the CDR3 DNA reads TGTGCCAGTAGCATCGGACAGGGCCTCTCCTACGAGCAGTACTTC. Its translation: CASSIGQGLSYEQYF.

There are a few counts of this clonotype. This chain joins TRBV7-9 and TRBJ1-1; 7 nucleotides match TRBD1. The germline V gene encodes CDR1 SEHNR and CDR2 FQNEAQ (reference sequence). V was pared by 11 bases and J by 0 bases, with 6 bases of the junction left unmatched. CDR3 length equals 13 residues. CDR3 loop: CAGRTGMNTEAFF. The CDR3, as DNA: TGTGCCGGACGGACAGGAATGAACACTGAAGCTTTCTTT.

This clonotype was seen a single time. The J gene is TRBJ2-7, the V gene TRBV7-9; TRBD1 might be the D (6 bases). V lost 6 bases and J lost 2, with 17 bases in between. Germline lookup yields CDR1 SEHNR and CDR2 FQNEAQ (reference sequence). CDR3 length equals 15 residues. The CDR3 DNA reads as TGTGCCAGCAGTCCCATGGGACAACCAACCTACGAGCAGTACTTC. Translating it yields CASSPMGQPTYEQYF. Filled out from reference TRBV7-9 and TRBJ2-7, the complete variable domain reads DTGVSQNPRHKITKRGQNVTFRCDPISEHNRLYWYRQTLGQGPEFLTYFQNEAQLEKSRLLSDRFSAERPKGSFSTLEIQRTEQGDSAMYLCASSPMGQPTYEQYFGPGTRLTVT.

There are a few counts of this clonotype. This rearrangement joins TRBV7-9 to TRBJ1-4; the D is unclear. The CDR3 loop spans 15 amino acids. Trimming took off 5 bases at V and 0 bases at J, with 10 bases between the two ends. Germline V gene data show CDR1 as SEHNR and CDR2 as FQNEAQ (reference sequence). CDR3 amino acids: CASSLEVSTNEKLFF. The CDR3 nucleotides read TGTGCCAGCAGCCTCGAGGTCTCAACTAATGAAAAACTGTTTTTT. The full variable domain, with the rest looked up from reference TRBV7-9 and TRBJ1-4, is DTGVSQNPRHKITKRGQNVTFRCDPISEHNRLYWYRQTLGQGPEFLTYFQNEAQLEKSRLLSDRFSAERPKGSFSTLEIQRTEQGDSAMYLCASSLEVSTNEKLFFGSGTQLSVL.

This clonotype was observed a few times. The chain employs TRBV4-3 and TRBJ2-1; 7 bases are shared with TRBD2. The J segment lost 5 bases and the V segment lost 1 base, leaving 5 bases of the junction unmatched. The CDR3 loop spans 15 amino acids. CDR1 LGHNA and CDR2 YSLEER come from the germline V gene. The chain's CDR3 is CASSQGSGRDNEQFF. The CDR3 bases are TGCGCCAGCAGCCAAGGTAGCGGGCGTGACAATGAGCAGTTCTTC.

This clonotype was detected only a few times. The chain is built from TRBV28 and TRBJ2-7; D possibly uses TRBD1 or TRBD2 (6 bases each). The CDR3 sequence is 15 residues long. Germline V gene lookup returns CDR1 MDHEN and CDR2 SYDVKM. Trimming cost V 1 base and J 2 bases, with 12 bases left between them. CDR3 nucleotide sequence: TGTGCCAGCAGTTTATCCAGGGGAGGTCCCTACGAGCAGTACTTC. This encodes CASSLSRGGPYEQYF.